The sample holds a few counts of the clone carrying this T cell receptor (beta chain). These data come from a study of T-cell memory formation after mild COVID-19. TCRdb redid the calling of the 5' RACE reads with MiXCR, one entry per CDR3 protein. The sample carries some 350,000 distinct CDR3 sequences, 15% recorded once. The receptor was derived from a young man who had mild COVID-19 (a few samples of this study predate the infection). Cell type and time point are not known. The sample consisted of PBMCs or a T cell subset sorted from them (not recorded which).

The CDR3 is CASSQDPGSPQHF. In nucleotides, the CDR3 is TGCGCCAGCAGCCAAGATCCGGGGTCGCCCCAGCATTTT. The chain joins TRBV4-3 to TRBJ1-5; D remains unclear. CDR1 LGHNA and CDR2 YSLEER come from the germline V gene. The CDR3 length is 13 residues. V lost 0 bases, J lost 9 bases, and 9 bases lay in between.